This T cell receptor (beta chain) appears in the sequencing data of a study of shared clonotypes between healthy human individuals. Study-wide points: Some naive CD4 clonotypes, approximately 4.5%, turned up in common across four donors. A reduction in generation probabilities was seen for non-shared clonotypes relative to those shared by all four donors. For sorted subsets, rarefaction showed incomplete sequencing despite large depth.

CDR1 is SEHNR, CDR2 FQNEAQ, per germline (reference sequence). This CDR3 spans 11 amino acids. Trimming shortened V by 5 bases and J by 2 bases, and 3 bases separated the two germline ends. The donors, all of them Caucasian adults, lived in Nashville, Tennessee. The table came from immunoSEQ multiplex PCR; TCRdb's copy has only in-frame clones and leaves some out. The table has 2 million to 3 million clones, 80% to 95% seen once. In regard to this clone: The antigen remains undetermined. The sample contains more than one DNA sequence encoding this CDR3.

This receptor was taken from a man younger than 30 in good health. Some clones in this sample may be carry-over from other donors' samples. Sequenced sample: naive CD4+ T cells from PBMCs. Subset meaning: CD45RA+ positively selected. The V and J genes are TRBV7-9 and TRBJ1-2; D is unclear. The chain's CDR3 is CASSQNYGYTF. The DNA for the CDR3 is TGTGCCAGCAGCCAGAACTATGGCTACACCTTC. Filled out from reference TRBV7-9 and TRBJ1-2, the complete variable domain reads DTGVSQNPRHKITKRGQNVTFRCDPISEHNRLYWYRQTLGQGPEFLTYFQNEAQLEKSRLLSDRFSAERPKGSFSTLEIQRTEQGDSAMYLCASSQNYGYTFGSGTRLTVV.